This TCR beta chain was obtained from a study of cytomegalovirus exposure and HLA in healthy donors. CDR3 length: 13 residues. Trimming cost V 6 bases and J 11 bases, with 19 bases left between them. CDR1 is MNHEY and CDR2 is SMNVEV in the germline V gene (reference sequence). This clone was seen only a few times. Both 60 Vbeta primers and 13 Jbeta primers went into the PCR. Method: immunoSEQ multiplex PCR; TCRdb's copy keeps in-frame clones and lacks some. The profile shows 110,000 to 150,000 clones, approximately 9% of them singletons. V gene TRBV27 combines with J gene TRBJ1-1; no clear D. This receptor was taken from a male donor in good health and CMV-seronegative. Sequencing used PBMCs. CDR3 region: CASSLPGAPLAFF. The CDR3 DNA follows: TGTGCCAGCAGCCTTCCGGGAGCCCCTCTTGCTTTCTTT.